The present T cell receptor beta chain was sequenced within a study of glioma-infiltrating T cells after dendritic cell vaccination. Study at large: Between the early 2000s and the early 2010s, patients got autologous tumor lysate-pulsed dendritic cell vaccines. Notes on the study in general: TCR clonality showed no direct relationship with survival.

A note on this clone: Its matching antigen is unknown.

The primer mix had 60 V beta and 13 J beta primers. Sequencing was performed with immunoSEQ multiplex PCR; in TCRdb, only in-frame clones are kept and a portion is missing. The sample has about 63,000 clones, about 83% seen once. Time point described: after dendritic cell vaccination, including at tumor progression/relapse. The ends were cut back, 3 bases at V and 7 bases at J, with 12 bases in the middle. This CDR3 contains 14 residues. Germline CDR1 is MNHEY and CDR2 is SMNVEV (reference sequence). The V call is TRBV27, the J call TRBJ1-4; no firm D call. The clonotype was recovered from a human donor with glioblastoma. Specimen: blood, collected after dendritic cell vaccination. The CDR3 loop reads CASSLRGAVEKLFF. The CDR3 DNA is TGTGCCAGCAGTTTGAGAGGTGCGGTTGAAAAACTGTTTTTT.